The T cell receptor beta chain under discussion was sequenced for a study of spatial heterogeneity in lung cancer. This clonotype was counted a few times. The CDR3 runs 13 residues. The V end lost 6 bases, the J end lost 0 bases, and 12 bases lay between the germline ends. Germline CDR1 DFQATT, CDR2 SNEGSKA (reference sequence). MiXCR was run by TCRdb on the 5' RACE reads, yielding one entry per CDR3 protein. Of about 10,000 distinct CDR3 sequences in the sample, 23% are singletons; the top ten hold 3.5% to 5%. The time point: blood at routine non-recurrence follow-up after resection. The J gene is TRBJ2-7, the V gene TRBV20-1, with D perhaps matching TRBD1 (6 bases). The sequencing here drew on PBMCs, taken at follow-up. The receptor comes from a female donor with early-stage non-small cell lung cancer. The CDR3 DNA follows: TGCAGTGCGTTCAACAGGGTCTCCTACGAGCAGTACTTC. The encoded protein is CSAFNRVSYEQYF.